This T cell receptor (beta chain) stems from a study of regulatory dendritic cells for organ transplantation. Data came from immunoSEQ multiplex PCR; TCRdb stores just in-frame clones and leaves some out. Of about 29,000 clones listed, nearly 80% are singletons. A few counts support this clone. Input material: memory CD4+ T cells from blood. Sample subset: CD45RO+ memory T cells. The TCR sequence derives from a human donor in good health.

Written as DNA, the CDR3 is TGTGCCAGGAAGCAGGGAACTAATCAGCCCCAGCATTTT. It translates to CARKQGTNQPQHF. The chain carries TRBV6-4 and TRBJ1-5, with a possible D match to TRBD1 (5 bases). The CDR3 spans 13 residues. Germline CDR1 is MRHNA and CDR2 is SNTAGT. The germline V and J ends were trimmed by 9 bases and 4 bases, with 13 bases remaining between them.